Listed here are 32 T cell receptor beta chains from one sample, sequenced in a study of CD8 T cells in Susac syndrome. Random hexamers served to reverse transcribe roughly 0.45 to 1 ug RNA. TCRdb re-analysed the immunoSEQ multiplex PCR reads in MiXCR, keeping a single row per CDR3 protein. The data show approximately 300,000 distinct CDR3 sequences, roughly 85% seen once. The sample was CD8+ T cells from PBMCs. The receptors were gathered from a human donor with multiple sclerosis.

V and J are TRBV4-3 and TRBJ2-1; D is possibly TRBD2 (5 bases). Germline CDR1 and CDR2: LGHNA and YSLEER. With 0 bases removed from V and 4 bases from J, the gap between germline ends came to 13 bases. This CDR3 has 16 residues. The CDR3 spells CASSQEGMGAYNEQFF. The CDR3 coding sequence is TGCGCCAGCAGCCAAGAGGGCATGGGAGCTTACAATGAGCAGTTCTTC.

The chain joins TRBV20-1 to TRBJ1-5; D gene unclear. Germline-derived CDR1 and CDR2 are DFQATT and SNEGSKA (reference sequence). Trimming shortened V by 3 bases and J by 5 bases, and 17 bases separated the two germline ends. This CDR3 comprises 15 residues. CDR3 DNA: TGCAGTGCTAGGGAGATCGATAAACGCGATCAGCCCCAGCATTTT. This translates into CSAREIDKRDQPQHF.

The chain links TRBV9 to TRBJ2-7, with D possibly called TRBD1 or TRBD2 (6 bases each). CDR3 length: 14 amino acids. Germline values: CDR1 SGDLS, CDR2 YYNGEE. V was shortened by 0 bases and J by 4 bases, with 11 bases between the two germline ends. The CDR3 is CASSVGTGRYEQYF. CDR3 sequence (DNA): TGTGCCAGCAGCGTAGGAACAGGGAGGTACGAGCAGTACTTC.

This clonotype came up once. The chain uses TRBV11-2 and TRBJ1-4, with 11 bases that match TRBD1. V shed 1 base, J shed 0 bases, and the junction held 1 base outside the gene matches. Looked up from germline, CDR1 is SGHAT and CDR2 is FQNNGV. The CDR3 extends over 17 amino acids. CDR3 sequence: CASSLAGQGATNEKLFF. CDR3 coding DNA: TGTGCCAGCAGCTTAGCGGGACAGGGGGCAACTAATGAAAAACTGTTTTTT.

CDR3 nucleotides: TGTGCCAGCAGCGGGCCGGGACAAGACTATGGCTACACCTTC. As protein: CASSGPGQDYGYTF. The genes are TRBV5-6 and TRBJ1-2, with a possible D match to TRBD1 (6 bases). Germline CDR1 SGHDT, CDR2 YYEEEE. V lost 4 bases to trimming and J lost 3 bases, with 13 bases between them. The CDR3 spans 14 residues.

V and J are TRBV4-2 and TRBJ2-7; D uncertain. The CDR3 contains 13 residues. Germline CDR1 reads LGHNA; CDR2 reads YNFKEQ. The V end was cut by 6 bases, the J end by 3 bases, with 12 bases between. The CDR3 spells CASRFGTGYEQYF. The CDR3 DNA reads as TGTGCCAGCAGATTTGGTACGGGCTACGAGCAGTACTTC.

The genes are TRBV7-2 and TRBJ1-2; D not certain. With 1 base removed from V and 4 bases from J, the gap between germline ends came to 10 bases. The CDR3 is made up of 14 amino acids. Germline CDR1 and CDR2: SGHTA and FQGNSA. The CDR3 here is CASSLGTTSYGYTF. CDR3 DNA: TGTGCCAGCAGCTTAGGGACTACGAGCTATGGCTACACCTTC. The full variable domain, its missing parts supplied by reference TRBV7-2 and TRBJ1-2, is GAGVSQSPSNKVTEKGKDVELRCDPISGHTALYWYRQSLGQGLEFLIYFQGNSAPDKSGLPSDRFSAERTGGSVSTLTIQRTQQEDSAVYLCASSLGTTSYGYTFGSGTRLTVV.

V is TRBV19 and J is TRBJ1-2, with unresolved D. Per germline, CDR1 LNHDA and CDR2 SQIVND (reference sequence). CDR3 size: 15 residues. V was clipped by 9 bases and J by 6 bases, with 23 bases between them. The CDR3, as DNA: TGTGCCAGCTCCTCCACCTCAATCGGGCACGATGGCTACACCTTC. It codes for CASSSTSIGHDGYTF.

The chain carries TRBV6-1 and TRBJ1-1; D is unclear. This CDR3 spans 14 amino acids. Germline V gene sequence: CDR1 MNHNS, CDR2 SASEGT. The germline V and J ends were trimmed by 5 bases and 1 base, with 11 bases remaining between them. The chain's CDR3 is CASSPLARNTEAFF. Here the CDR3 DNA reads TGTGCCAGCAGTCCCCTGGCCCGGAACACTGAAGCTTTCTTT.

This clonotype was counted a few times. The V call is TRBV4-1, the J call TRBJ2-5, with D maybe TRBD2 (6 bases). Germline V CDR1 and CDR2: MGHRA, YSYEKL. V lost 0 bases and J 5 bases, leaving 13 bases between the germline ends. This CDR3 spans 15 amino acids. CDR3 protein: CASSQDAGPGETQYF. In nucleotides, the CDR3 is TGCGCCAGCAGCCAAGACGCGGGACCTGGGGAGACCCAGTACTTC.

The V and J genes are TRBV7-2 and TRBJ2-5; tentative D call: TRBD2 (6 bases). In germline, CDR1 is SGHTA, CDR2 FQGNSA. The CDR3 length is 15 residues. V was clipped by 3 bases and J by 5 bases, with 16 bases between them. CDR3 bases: TGTGCCAGCAGCTTGGCCCGGGGAGGTGGGGAGACCCAGTACTTC. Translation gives CASSLARGGGETQYF.

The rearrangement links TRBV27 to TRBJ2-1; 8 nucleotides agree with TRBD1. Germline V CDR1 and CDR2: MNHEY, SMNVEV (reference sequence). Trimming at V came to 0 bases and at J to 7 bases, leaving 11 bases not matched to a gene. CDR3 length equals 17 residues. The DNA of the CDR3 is TGTGCCAGCAGTTTATCTCCGACAGGGGCCTTAGGGAATGAGCAGTTCTTC. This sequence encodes CASSLSPTGALGNEQFF.

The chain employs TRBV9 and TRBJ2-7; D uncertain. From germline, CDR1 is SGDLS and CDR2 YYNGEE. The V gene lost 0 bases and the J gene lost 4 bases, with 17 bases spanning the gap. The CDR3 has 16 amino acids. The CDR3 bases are TGTGCCAGCAGCGTAGAGGTAGCTGCCCTATCTTACGAGCAGTACTTC. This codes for CASSVEVAALSYEQYF.

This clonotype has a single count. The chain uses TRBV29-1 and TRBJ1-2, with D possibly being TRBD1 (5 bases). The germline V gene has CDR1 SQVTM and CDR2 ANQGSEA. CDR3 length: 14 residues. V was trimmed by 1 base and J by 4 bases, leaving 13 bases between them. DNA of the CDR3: TGCAGCGTTGAAGCGGGCAGGGATTCCTATGGCTACACCTTC. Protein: CSVEAGRDSYGYTF.

In DNA form, the CDR3 reads TGTGCCAGCAGGACGCTCCGACTAGGCGGGAGAGGGACAGATACGCAGTATTTT. It codes for CASRTLRLGGRGTDTQYF. J is TRBJ2-3 and V is TRBV27; 7 bases map to TRBD2. CDR1 is MNHEY, CDR2 SMNVEV, per germline (reference sequence). CDR3 length: 18 residues. Losses at the gene ends were 6 bases for V and 3 bases for J; bases not matched to a gene: 18.

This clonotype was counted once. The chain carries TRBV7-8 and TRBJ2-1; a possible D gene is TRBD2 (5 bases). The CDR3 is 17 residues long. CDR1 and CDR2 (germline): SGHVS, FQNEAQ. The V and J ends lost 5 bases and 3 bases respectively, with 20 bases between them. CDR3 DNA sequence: TGTGCCAGCAGCCCCCTTGTTGGGAGCCCAGACTACAATGAGCAGTTCTTC. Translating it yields CASSPLVGSPDYNEQFF.

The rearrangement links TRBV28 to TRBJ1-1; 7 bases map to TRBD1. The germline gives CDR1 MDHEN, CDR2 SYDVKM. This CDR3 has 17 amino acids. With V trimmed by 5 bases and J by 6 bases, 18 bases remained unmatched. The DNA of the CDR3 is TGTGCCAGCAGTCCCCGGGACAGAATTAGAACAGACCCTGAAGCTTTCTTT. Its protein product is CASSPRDRIRTDPEAFF.

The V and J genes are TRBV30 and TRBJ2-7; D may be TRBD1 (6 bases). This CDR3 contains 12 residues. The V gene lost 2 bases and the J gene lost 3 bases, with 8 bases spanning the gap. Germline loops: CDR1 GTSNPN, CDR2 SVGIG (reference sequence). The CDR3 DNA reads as TGTGCCTGGAGTCTAGGGGGCTACGAGCAGTACTTC. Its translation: CAWSLGGYEQYF.

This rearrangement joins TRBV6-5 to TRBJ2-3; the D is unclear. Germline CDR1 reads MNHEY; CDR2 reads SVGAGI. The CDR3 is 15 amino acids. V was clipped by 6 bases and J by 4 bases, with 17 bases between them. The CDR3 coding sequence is TGTGCCAGCAGGGCGGTTGAGTGGGTGCCAGATACGCAGTATTTT. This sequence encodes CASRAVEWVPDTQYF.

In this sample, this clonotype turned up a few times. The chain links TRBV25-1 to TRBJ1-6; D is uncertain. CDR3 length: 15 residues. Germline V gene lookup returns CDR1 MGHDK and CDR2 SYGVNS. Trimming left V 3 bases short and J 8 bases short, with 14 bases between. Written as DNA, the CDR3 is TGTGCCAGCAGTGAGGAGGCGGGGAGGGATTCACCCCTCCACTTT. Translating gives CASSEEAGRDSPLHF.

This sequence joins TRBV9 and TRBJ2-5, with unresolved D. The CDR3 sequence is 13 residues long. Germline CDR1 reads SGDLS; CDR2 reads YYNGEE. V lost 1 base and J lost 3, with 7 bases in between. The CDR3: CASSVSTEETQYF. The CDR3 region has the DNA TGTGCCAGCAGCGTATCGACCGAAGAGACCCAGTACTTC.

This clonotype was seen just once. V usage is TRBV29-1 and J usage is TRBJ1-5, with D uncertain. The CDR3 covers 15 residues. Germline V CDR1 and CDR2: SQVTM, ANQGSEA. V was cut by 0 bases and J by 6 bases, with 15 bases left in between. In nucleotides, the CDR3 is TGCAGCGTTGAAGATCCAGGAGGGAGTGGTCAGCCCCAGCATTTT. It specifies CSVEDPGGSGQPQHF.

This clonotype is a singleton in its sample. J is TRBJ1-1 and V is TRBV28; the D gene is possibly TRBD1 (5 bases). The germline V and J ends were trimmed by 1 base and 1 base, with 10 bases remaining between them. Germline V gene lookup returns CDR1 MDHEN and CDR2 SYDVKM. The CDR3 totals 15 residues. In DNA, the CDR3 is TGTGCCAGCAGTTTATTACCCGGGGCGAACACTGAAGCTTTCTTT. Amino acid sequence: CASSLLPGANTEAFF.

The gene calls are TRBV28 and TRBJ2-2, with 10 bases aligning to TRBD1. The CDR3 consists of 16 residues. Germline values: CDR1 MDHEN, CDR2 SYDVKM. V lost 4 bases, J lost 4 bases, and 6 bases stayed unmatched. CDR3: CASSSDRGLGTGELFF. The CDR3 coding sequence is TGTGCCAGCAGTTCTGACAGGGGGCTTGGCACCGGGGAGCTGTTTTTT.

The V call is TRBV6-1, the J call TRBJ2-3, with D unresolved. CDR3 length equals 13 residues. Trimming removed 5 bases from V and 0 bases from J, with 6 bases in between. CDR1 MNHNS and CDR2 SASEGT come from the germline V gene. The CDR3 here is CASSQDSTDTQYF. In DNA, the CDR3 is TGTGCCAGCAGTCAGGACAGCACAGATACGCAGTATTTT.

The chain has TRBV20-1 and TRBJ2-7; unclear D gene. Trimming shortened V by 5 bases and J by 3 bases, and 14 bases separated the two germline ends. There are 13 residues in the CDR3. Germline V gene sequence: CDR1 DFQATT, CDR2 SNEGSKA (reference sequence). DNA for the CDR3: TGCAGTGCTTCTCCACGCGACGGCTACGAGCAGTACTTC. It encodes CSASPRDGYEQYF.

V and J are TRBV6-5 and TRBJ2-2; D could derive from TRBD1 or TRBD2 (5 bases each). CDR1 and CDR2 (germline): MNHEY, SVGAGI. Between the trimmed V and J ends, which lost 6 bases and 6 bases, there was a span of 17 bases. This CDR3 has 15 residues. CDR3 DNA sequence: TGTGCCAGCAGCCCCGGGGCCCCAGCCCCCGGGGAGCTGTTTTTT. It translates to CASSPGAPAPGELFF.

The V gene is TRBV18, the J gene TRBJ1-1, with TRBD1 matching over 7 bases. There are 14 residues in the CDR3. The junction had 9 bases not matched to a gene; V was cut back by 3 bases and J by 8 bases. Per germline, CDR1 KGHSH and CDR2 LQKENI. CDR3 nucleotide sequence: TGTGCCAGCTCACCCTCGGACAGGCCCGTGGAAGCTTTCTTT. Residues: CASSPSDRPVEAFF.

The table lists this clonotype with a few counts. In nucleotides, the CDR3 is TGTGCCAGCAGTTACGCCCGACTCCCCCCCTTTGGGGCCAACGTCCTGACTTTC. Amino acids: CASSYARLPPFGANVLTF. This chain connects TRBV6-2 or TRBV6-3 to TRBJ2-6; D is unresolved. This CDR3 has 18 residues. The V gene lost 2 bases and the J gene lost 3 bases, with 17 bases spanning the gap. Germline CDR1 MNHEY, CDR2 SVGEGT.

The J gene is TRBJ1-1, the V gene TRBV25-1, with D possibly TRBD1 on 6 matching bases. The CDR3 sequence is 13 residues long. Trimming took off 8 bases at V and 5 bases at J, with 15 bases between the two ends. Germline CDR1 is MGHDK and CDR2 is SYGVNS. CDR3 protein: CASAERGATEAFF. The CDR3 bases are TGTGCCAGCGCCGAAAGGGGGGCGACTGAAGCTTTCTTT.

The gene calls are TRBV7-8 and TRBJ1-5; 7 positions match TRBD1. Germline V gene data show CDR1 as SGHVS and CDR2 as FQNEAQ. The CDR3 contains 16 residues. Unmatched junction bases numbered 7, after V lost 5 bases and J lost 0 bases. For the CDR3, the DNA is TGTGCCAGCAGCCTGGGACAGCTTTATAGCAATCAGCCCCAGCATTTT. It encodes CASSLGQLYSNQPQHF.

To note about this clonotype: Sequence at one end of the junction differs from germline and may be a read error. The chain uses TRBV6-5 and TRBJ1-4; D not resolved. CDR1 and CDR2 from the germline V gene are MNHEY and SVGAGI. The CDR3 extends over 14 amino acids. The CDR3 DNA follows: TGTTCCAGCAGTGACGACACTTCTAATGAAAAACTGTTTTTT. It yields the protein CSSSDDTSNEKLFF.